These 30 T cell receptor beta chains originate from one sample sequenced in a study of cytomegalovirus exposure and HLA in healthy donors. With 60 Vbeta and 13 Jbeta primers, the PCR was carried out. Sequenced by immunoSEQ multiplex PCR; TCRdb stores in-frame clones only, minus some. This sample yields about 130,000 clones, of which 80% are seen a single time; 3% to 4% belongs to the top ten. Sequences were obtained from PBMCs. Receptor source: a woman in her thirties or forties in good health and CMV-seronegative.

This sequence joins TRBV6-1 and TRBJ2-4; possible D gene TRBD2, 5 bases. The CDR3 totals 15 residues. Germline lookup yields CDR1 MNHNS and CDR2 SASEGT. Trimming pared 0 bases from V and 8 bases from J, leaving 14 bases between. CDR3 loop: CASSEARGRSDIQYF. CDR3 DNA: TGTGCCAGCAGTGAAGCTCGGGGAAGGAGTGACATTCAGTACTTC.

CDR3 nucleotide sequence: TGTGCCAGCAGCTCAAAAAACGAGCAGTACTTC. The encoded protein is CASSSKNEQYF. The chain is built from TRBV11-2 and TRBJ2-7; no clear D gene. The CDR3 consists of 11 residues. Germline V gene data show CDR1 as SGHAT and CDR2 as FQNNGV. V was cut by 4 bases and J by 5 bases, with 6 bases left in between.

The chain recombines TRBV2 with TRBJ1-4; D is undetermined. This CDR3 has 14 amino acids. V was shortened by 5 bases and J by 1 base, with 8 bases between the two germline ends. Germline V CDR1 and CDR2: SNHLY, FYNNEI. CDR3 DNA: TGTGCCAGCAGTCTTACTCTAACTAATGAAAAACTGTTTTTT. This codes for CASSLTLTNEKLFF.

This chain joins TRBV28 and TRBJ2-4; D may be TRBD2 (5 bases). CDR1 and CDR2 (germline): MDHEN, SYDVKM. V lost 7 bases and J lost 3, with 10 bases in between. The CDR3 runs to 13 residues. Written as DNA, the CDR3 is TGTGCCAGCACCCCCGGAGGCAAAAACATTCAGTACTTC. It encodes CASTPGGKNIQYF.

V is TRBV15 and J is TRBJ1-5; tentative D call: TRBD1 (5 bases). V was shortened by 5 bases and J by 1 base, with 12 bases between the two germline ends. CDR1 is LNHNV and CDR2 is YYDKDF in the germline V gene (reference sequence). The CDR3 covers 15 residues. Here the CDR3 reads CATSPKGESNQPQHF. Written as DNA, the CDR3 is TGTGCCACCAGCCCCAAAGGGGAAAGCAATCAGCCCCAGCATTTT.

The chain links TRBV6-1 to TRBJ2-1, with D hard to call. Germline V gene data show CDR1 as MNHNS and CDR2 as SASEGT. The CDR3 is 12 residues long. V was trimmed by 4 bases and J by 6 bases, leaving 7 bases between them. The CDR3 sequence: CASSALGNEQFF. For the CDR3, the DNA is TGTGCCAGCAGTGCCCTAGGCAATGAGCAGTTCTTC.

This chain joins TRBV2 and TRBJ2-2; a possible D gene is TRBD1 (5 bases). Trimming cost V 6 bases and J 1 base, with 24 bases left between them. This CDR3 is 19 amino acids long. Germline CDR1 reads SNHLY; CDR2 reads FYNNEI. This CDR3 is CASSGPPPSGKRNTGELFF. The CDR3 nucleotides are TGTGCCAGCAGCGGTCCCCCGCCGTCAGGGAAAAGGAACACCGGGGAGCTGTTTTTT.

The sample holds one count of this clone. The chain is built from TRBV5-6 and TRBJ2-5; 8 positions match TRBD2. The trim removed 0 bases at V and 5 bases at J, leaving 6 bases unmatched. CDR1 and CDR2 from the germline V gene are SGHDT and YYEEEE. The length of the CDR3 is 15 residues. CDR3 sequence: CASSLGYSGKETQYF. The CDR3 DNA follows: TGTGCCAGCAGCTTGGGTTATAGCGGGAAGGAGACCCAGTACTTC.

V is TRBV19 and J is TRBJ2-3; 8 positions agree with TRBD2. The CDR3 is 16 amino acids. Trimming cost V 0 bases and J 2 bases; bases outside gene matches: 4. The V gene's germline CDR1 is LNHDA and CDR2 SQIVND (reference sequence). CDR3 region: CASSIDGTRDTDTQYF. CDR3 bases: TGTGCCAGTAGTATAGATGGGACTAGGGACACAGATACGCAGTATTTT.

The chain has TRBV12-5 and TRBJ1-2; 7 bases fit TRBD1. Germline assignment: CDR1 LGHNT and CDR2 FRNRAP. This CDR3 comprises 16 residues. The J segment lost 1 base and the V segment lost 0 bases, leaving 5 bases of the junction unmatched. The CDR3 protein is CASGLVQGTINYGYTF. The CDR3 DNA reads TGTGCTAGTGGTTTGGTACAGGGGACGATTAACTATGGCTACACCTTC.

The V and J genes are TRBV19 and TRBJ1-1; 8 nucleotides line up with TRBD1. CDR1 is LNHDA, CDR2 SQIVND, per germline (reference sequence). This CDR3 region has 13 residues. V gave up 3 bases and J gave up 7 bases; unmatched junction bases: 4. CDR3 sequence: CASSIRGLDEAFF. The CDR3 DNA reads as TGTGCCAGTAGTATCAGGGGGCTGGATGAAGCTTTCTTT. The full variable domain, rest sourced from reference TRBV19 and TRBJ1-1, is DGGITQSPKYLFRKEGQNVTLSCEQNLNHDAMYWYRQDPGQGLRLIYYSQIVNDFQKGDIAEGYSVSREKKESFPLTVTSAQKNPTAFYLCASSIRGLDEAFFGQGTRLTVV.

V is TRBV19 and J is TRBJ1-4, with a possible D match to TRBD1 (5 bases). CDR1 and CDR2 from the germline V gene are LNHDA and SQIVND (reference sequence). CDR3 size: 14 residues. The V and J ends lost 4 bases and 2 bases respectively, with 8 bases between them. In DNA form, the CDR3 reads TGTGCCAGTAGTACCCAGGGTACTAATGAAAAACTGTTTTTT. Translating gives CASSTQGTNEKLFF.

This clone came up once. This chain links TRBV7-2 with TRBJ2-5; D is perhaps TRBD2 (6 bases). V was trimmed by 2 bases and J by 5 bases, leaving 18 bases between them. In germline, CDR1 is SGHTA, CDR2 FQGNSA. The CDR3 totals 16 residues. The CDR3 here is CASSLRPEWREETQYF. CDR3 bases: TGTGCCAGCAGCTTAAGGCCGGAATGGAGGGAGGAGACCCAGTACTTC. The whole variable domain, remainder taken from reference TRBV7-2 and TRBJ2-5, is GAGVSQSPSNKVTEKGKDVELRCDPISGHTALYWYRQSLGQGLEFLIYFQGNSAPDKSGLPSDRFSAERTGGSVSTLTIQRTQQEDSAVYLCASSLRPEWREETQYFGPGTRLLVL.

This CDR3 reads CASSLTGGNTLAKNIQYF. The CDR3 DNA follows: TGTGCCAGCAGCCTGACAGGGGGCAATACCCTAGCCAAAAACATTCAGTACTTC. This chain uses TRBV5-4 with TRBJ2-4, with 10 bases identical to TRBD1. The CDR3 runs to 18 residues. The junction had 10 bases not matched to a gene; V was cut back by 4 bases and J by 0 bases. Germline CDR1 and CDR2: SGHNT and YYREEE (reference sequence). The variable domain in full, with the rest retrieved from reference TRBV5-4 and TRBJ2-4, is ETGVTQSPTHLIKTRGQQVTLRCSSQSGHNTVSWYQQALGQGPQFIFQYYREEENGRGNFPPRFSGLQFPNYSSELNVNALELDDSALYLCASSLTGGNTLAKNIQYFGAGTRLSVL.

This chain links TRBV19 with TRBJ2-3, with TRBD1 identical over 9 bases. Germline CDR1 reads LNHDA; CDR2 reads SQIVND (reference sequence). The V gene end was trimmed by 3 bases and the J gene end by 4 bases; junction bases not matched to a gene: 5. The CDR3 contains 15 residues. CDR3 in amino acids: CASSIGTGRADTQYF. The CDR3 region has the DNA TGTGCCAGTAGTATTGGGACAGGGAGGGCAGATACGCAGTATTTT.

The rearrangement links TRBV7-8 to TRBJ1-5; the match to TRBD1 covers 7 bases. The CDR3 is 15 amino acids. J gave up 0 bases and V 5 bases, and 4 bases lay outside the gene matches. Germline CDR1 SGHVS, CDR2 FQNEAQ. In nucleotides, the CDR3 is TGTGCCAGCAGCCCAGGGGGAGGTAGCAATCAGCCCCAGCATTTT. Its protein is CASSPGGGSNQPQHF.

The V call is TRBV6-5, the J call TRBJ2-1; D is perhaps TRBD1 (6 bases). The CDR3 length is 15 residues. V dropped 8 bases and J dropped 10 bases, with 24 bases sitting between them. Germline lookup yields CDR1 MNHEY and CDR2 SVGAGI. CDR3 coding DNA: TGTGCCAGCTCCACCTGGGAGTCCAAGGGGGTGGAGCAGTTCTTC. Protein: CASSTWESKGVEQFF.

This chain links TRBV6-1 with TRBJ2-3, with TRBD1 as a possible D gene (6 bases). CDR3 length equals 13 residues. The ends were cut back, 6 bases at V and 3 bases at J, with 10 bases in the middle. CDR1 and CDR2 (germline): MNHNS, SASEGT. CDR3 DNA: TGTGCCAGCAGACAGGGTGGGACAGATACGCAGTATTTT. Translating gives CASRQGGTDTQYF.

This chain connects TRBV6-6 to TRBJ2-1; 11 positions match TRBD2. V trimming: 3 bases; J trimming: 10 bases; junction bases outside the gene matches: 11. The germline gives CDR1 MNHNY, CDR2 SVGAGI (reference sequence). The CDR3 contains 16 residues. In DNA, the CDR3 is TGTGCCAGCAGTTATAATAGCGGGAGGGCCGGGGAGGAGCAGTTCTTC. Encoded protein: CASSYNSGRAGEEQFF.

The chain employs TRBV19 and TRBJ1-2; 9 bases are shared with TRBD1. The CDR3 is made up of 14 amino acids. Trimming at V came to 7 bases and at J to 6 bases, leaving 9 bases not matched to a gene. The germline gives CDR1 LNHDA, CDR2 SQIVND (reference sequence). In nucleotides, the CDR3 is TGTGCCAGTACCGCACGGGACAGGGCTGATGGCTACACCTTC. Its protein is CASTARDRADGYTF.

V and J are TRBV27 and TRBJ2-3; tentative D call: TRBD2 (6 bases). Trimming left V 2 bases short and J 2 bases short, with 14 bases between. The germline gives CDR1 MNHEY, CDR2 SMNVEV (reference sequence). The CDR3 runs 16 residues. CDR3 coding DNA: TGTGCCAGCAGTTTACAGGGACTTGGACTCACAGATACGCAGTATTTT. It translates to CASSLQGLGLTDTQYF.

For the CDR3, the DNA is TGTGCCAGCAGTTTACGGGATGGAAACACCATATATTTT. Translated, it gives CASSLRDGNTIYF. The chain carries TRBV28 and TRBJ1-3; no definite D call. CDR1 MDHEN and CDR2 SYDVKM come from the germline V gene. The germline V and J ends were trimmed by 2 bases and 3 bases, with 5 bases remaining between them. The CDR3 is 13 amino acids. The full variable domain, completed using reference TRBV28 and TRBJ1-3, is DVKVTQSSRYLVKRTGEKVFLECVQDMDHENMFWYRQDPGLGLRLIYFSYDVKMKEKGDIPEGYSVSREKKERFSLILESASTNQTSMYLCASSLRDGNTIYFGEGSWLTVV.

The chain carries TRBV7-6 and TRBJ2-3; D not resolved. Trimming removed 0 bases at V and 5 bases at J, with 6 bases between. The CDR3 spans 13 residues. Germline CDR1 and CDR2: SGHVS and FNYEAQ. CDR3 sequence reads: CASSLAREDTQYF. CDR3 nucleotides: TGTGCCAGCAGCTTAGCGCGCGAAGATACGCAGTATTTT.

The rearrangement links TRBV9 to TRBJ2-1, with 10 bases that match TRBD2. V lost 0 bases, J lost 7 bases, and 7 bases stayed unmatched. This CDR3 has 16 residues. Per germline, CDR1 SGDLS and CDR2 YYNGEE. The CDR3 nucleotides are TGTGCCAGCAGCGTAGGAAGCGGGAGGGCTAGGAATGAGCAGTTCTTC. Translating it yields CASSVGSGRARNEQFF. Full variable domain (missing parts from reference TRBV9 and TRBJ2-1): DSGVTQTPKHLITATGQRVTLRCSPRSGDLSVYWYQQSLDQGLQFLIQYYNGEERAKGNILERFSAQQFPDLHSELNLSSLELGDSALYFCASSVGSGRARNEQFFGPGTRLTVL.

The chain combines TRBV4-1 with TRBJ1-4, with D maybe TRBD1 (6 bases). V gave up 1 base and J gave up 6 bases, with 21 bases separating them. In germline, CDR1 is MGHRA, CDR2 YSYEKL. CDR3 length: 18 residues. The CDR3 reads CASSQGTDSLRADEKLFF. CDR3 in DNA: TGCGCCAGCAGCCAAGGGACAGACTCCCTCAGGGCGGATGAAAAACTGTTTTTT.

This clone was counted a single time. This chain connects TRBV19 to TRBJ2-1; D may be TRBD1 (6 bases). The length of the CDR3 is 14 residues. The germline V and J ends were trimmed by 7 bases and 8 bases, with 18 bases remaining between them. CDR1 and CDR2 from the germline V gene are LNHDA and SQIVND (reference sequence). CDR3 sequence reads: CASTRGRGIYEQFF. For the CDR3, the DNA is TGTGCCAGTACCAGGGGTAGGGGGATATATGAGCAGTTCTTC.

V usage is TRBV19 and J usage is TRBJ1-5; D gene uncertain. The CDR3 covers 15 residues. Trimming pared 2 bases from V and 2 bases from J, leaving 10 bases between. Germline CDR1 reads LNHDA; CDR2 reads SQIVND (reference sequence). This CDR3 is CASSISQVGNQPQHF. CDR3 sequence (DNA): TGTGCCAGTAGTATATCTCAGGTAGGCAATCAGCCCCAGCATTTT. The full variable domain, in which reference TRBV19 and TRBJ1-5 provide the parts outside the CDR3, is DGGITQSPKYLFRKEGQNVTLSCEQNLNHDAMYWYRQDPGQGLRLIYYSQIVNDFQKGDIAEGYSVSREKKESFPLTVTSAQKNPTAFYLCASSISQVGNQPQHFGDGTRLSIL.

This clone was found a few times. The V gene is TRBV6-6, the J gene TRBJ2-7; the match to TRBD1 covers 7 bases. V was pared by 6 bases and J by 3 bases, with 2 bases of the junction left unmatched. Per germline, CDR1 MNHNY and CDR2 SVGAGI (reference sequence). The CDR3 is made up of 12 amino acids. Here the CDR3 reads CASSRQGYEQYF. The CDR3 bases are TGTGCCAGCAGCCGACAGGGCTACGAGCAGTACTTC.

The chain has TRBV20-1 and TRBJ2-7, with TRBD1 as a possible D gene (6 bases). Trimming shortened V by 6 bases and J by 4 bases, and 10 bases separated the two germline ends. This CDR3 has 11 amino acids. The germline V gene encodes CDR1 DFQATT and CDR2 SNEGSKA (reference sequence). The CDR3 bases are TGCAGTGCCGCGGACAGTTACGAGCAGTACTTC. Its translation is CSAADSYEQYF.

This chain joins TRBV7-9 and TRBJ2-7; 8 positions agree with TRBD2. CDR3 length: 17 amino acids. Per the germline V gene, CDR1 is SEHNR and CDR2 is FQNEAQ (reference sequence). V gave up 3 bases and J gave up 5 bases; unmatched junction bases: 15. The CDR3 sequence is CASSFIAGTSRSNEQYF. CDR3 sequence (DNA): TGTGCCAGCAGCTTTATAGCCGGGACTAGTAGGTCCAACGAGCAGTACTTC.